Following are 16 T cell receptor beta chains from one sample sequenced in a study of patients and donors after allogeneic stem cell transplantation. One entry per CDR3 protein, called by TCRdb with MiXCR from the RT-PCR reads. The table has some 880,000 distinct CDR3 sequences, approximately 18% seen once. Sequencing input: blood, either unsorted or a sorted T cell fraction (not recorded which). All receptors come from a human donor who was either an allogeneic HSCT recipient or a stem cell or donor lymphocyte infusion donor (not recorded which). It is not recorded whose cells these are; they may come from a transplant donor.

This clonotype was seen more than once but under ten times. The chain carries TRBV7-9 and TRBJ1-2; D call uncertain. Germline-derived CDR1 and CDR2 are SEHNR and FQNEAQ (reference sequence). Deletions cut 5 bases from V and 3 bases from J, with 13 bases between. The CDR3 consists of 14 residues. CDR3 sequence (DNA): TGTGCCAGCAGCATCCCGGAGGGTCACTATGGCTACACCTTC. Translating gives CASSIPEGHYGYTF. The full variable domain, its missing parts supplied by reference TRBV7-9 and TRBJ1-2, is DTGVSQNPRHKITKRGQNVTFRCDPISEHNRLYWYRQTLGQGPEFLTYFQNEAQLEKSRLLSDRFSAERPKGSFSTLEIQRTEQGDSAMYLCASSIPEGHYGYTFGSGTRLTVV.

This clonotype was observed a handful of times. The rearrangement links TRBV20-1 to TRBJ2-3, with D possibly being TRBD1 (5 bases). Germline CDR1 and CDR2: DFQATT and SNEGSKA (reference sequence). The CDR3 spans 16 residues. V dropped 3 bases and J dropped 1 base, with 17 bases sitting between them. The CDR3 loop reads CSARKWGVSGTDTQYF. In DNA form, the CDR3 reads TGCAGTGCTAGGAAGTGGGGCGTGTCGGGCACAGATACGCAGTATTTT.

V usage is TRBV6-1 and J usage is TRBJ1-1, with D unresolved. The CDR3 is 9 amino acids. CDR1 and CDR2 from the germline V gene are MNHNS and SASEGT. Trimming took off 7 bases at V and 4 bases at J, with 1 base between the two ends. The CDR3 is CASTTEAFF. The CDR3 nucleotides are TGTGCCAGCACCACTGAAGCTTTCTTT.

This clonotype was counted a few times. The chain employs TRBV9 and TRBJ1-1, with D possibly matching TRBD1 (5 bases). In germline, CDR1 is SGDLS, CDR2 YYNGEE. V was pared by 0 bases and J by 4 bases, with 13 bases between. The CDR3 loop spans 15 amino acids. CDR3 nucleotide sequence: TGTGCCAGCAGCGTAGTAGGGGCCCTCAGCACTGAAGCTTTCTTT. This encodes CASSVVGALSTEAFF. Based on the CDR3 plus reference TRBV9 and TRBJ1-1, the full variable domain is DSGVTQTPKHLITATGQRVTLRCSPRSGDLSVYWYQQSLDQGLQFLIQYYNGEERAKGNILERFSAQQFPDLHSELNLSSLELGDSALYFCASSVVGALSTEAFFGQGTRLTVV.

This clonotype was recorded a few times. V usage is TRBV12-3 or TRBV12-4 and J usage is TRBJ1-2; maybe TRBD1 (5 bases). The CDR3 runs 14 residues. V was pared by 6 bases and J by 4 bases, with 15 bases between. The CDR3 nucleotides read TGTGCCAGCAGACAGGACAACAACGTCTATGGCTACACCTTC. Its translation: CASRQDNNVYGYTF.

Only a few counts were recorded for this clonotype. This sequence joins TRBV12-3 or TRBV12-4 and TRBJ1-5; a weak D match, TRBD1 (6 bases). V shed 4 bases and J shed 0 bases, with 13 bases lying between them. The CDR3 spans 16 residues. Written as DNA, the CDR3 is TGTGCCAGCAGTTCCTTCCAGGGGAATAGCAATCAGCCCCAGCATTTT. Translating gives CASSSFQGNSNQPQHF.

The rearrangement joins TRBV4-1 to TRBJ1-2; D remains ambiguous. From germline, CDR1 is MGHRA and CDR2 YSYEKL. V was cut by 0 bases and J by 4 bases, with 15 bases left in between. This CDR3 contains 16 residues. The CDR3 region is CASSQERERAFYGYTF. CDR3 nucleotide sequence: TGCGCCAGCAGCCAAGAAAGGGAGAGGGCCTTCTATGGCTACACCTTC.

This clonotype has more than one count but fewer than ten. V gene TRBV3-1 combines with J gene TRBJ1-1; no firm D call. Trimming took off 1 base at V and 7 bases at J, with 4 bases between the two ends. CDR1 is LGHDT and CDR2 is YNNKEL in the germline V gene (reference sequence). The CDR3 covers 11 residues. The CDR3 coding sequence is TGTGCCAGCAGCCAAGGGGATGAAGCTTTCTTT. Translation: CASSQGDEAFF.

In DNA, the CDR3 is TGCAGCGCAAGTAGGGGGGCAGATACGCAGTATTTT. Its translation is CSASRGADTQYF. The chain carries TRBV29-1 and TRBJ2-3; D possibly uses TRBD1 or TRBD2 (6 bases each). The germline gives CDR1 SQVTM, CDR2 ANQGSEA. CDR3 length: 12 residues. The V end was cut by 7 bases, the J end by 4 bases, with 12 bases between.

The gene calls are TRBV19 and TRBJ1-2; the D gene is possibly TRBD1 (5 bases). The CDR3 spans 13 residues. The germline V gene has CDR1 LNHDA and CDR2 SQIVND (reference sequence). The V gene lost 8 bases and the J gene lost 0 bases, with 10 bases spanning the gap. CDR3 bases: TGTGCCAGTGACAGCCGAACTAACTATGGCTACACCTTC. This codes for CASDSRTNYGYTF.

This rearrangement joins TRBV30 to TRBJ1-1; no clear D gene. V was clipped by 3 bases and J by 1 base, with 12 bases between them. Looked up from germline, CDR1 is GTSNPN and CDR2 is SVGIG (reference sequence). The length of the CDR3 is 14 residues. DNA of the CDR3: TGTGCCTGGAGCGCTACCCGACAGAACACTGAAGCTTTCTTT. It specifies CAWSATRQNTEAFF.

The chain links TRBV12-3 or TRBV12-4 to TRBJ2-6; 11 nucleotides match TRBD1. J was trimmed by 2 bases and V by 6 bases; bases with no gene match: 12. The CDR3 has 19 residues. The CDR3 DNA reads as TGTGCCAGCAGCCGGGACAGGGGGATGGTAGGGGCTGGGGCCAACGTCCTGACTTTC. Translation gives CASSRDRGMVGAGANVLTF.

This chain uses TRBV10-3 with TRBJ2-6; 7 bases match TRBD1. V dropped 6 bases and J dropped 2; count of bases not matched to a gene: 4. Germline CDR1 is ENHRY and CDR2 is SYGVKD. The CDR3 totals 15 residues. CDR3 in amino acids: CAIRVDRAGANVLTF. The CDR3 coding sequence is TGTGCCATCAGGGTTGACAGGGCTGGGGCCAACGTCCTGACTTTC.

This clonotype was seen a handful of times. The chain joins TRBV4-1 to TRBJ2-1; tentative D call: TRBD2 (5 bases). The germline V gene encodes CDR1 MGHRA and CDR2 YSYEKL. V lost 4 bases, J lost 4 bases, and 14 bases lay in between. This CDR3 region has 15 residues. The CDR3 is CASSPTRGSYNEQFF. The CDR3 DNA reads TGCGCCAGCAGCCCTACGCGAGGGAGTTACAATGAGCAGTTCTTC.

The CDR3 DNA reads TGTGCCAGCAGCCCCTGGACAGGCGTTAATTCACCCCTCCACTTT. Its protein product is CASSPWTGVNSPLHF. The gene calls are TRBV11-2 and TRBJ1-6; 7 nucleotides align to TRBD1. The V gene end was trimmed by 5 bases and the J gene end by 6 bases; junction bases not matched to a gene: 7. Germline V gives CDR1 SGHAT, CDR2 FQNNGV. This CDR3 comprises 15 residues.

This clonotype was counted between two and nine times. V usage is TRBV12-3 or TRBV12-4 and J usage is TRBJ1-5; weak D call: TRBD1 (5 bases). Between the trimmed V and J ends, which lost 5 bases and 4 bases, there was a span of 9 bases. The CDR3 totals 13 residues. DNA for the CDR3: TGTGCCAGCAGTCGCAGACAGAATCAGCCCCAGCATTTT. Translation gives CASSRRQNQPQHF.